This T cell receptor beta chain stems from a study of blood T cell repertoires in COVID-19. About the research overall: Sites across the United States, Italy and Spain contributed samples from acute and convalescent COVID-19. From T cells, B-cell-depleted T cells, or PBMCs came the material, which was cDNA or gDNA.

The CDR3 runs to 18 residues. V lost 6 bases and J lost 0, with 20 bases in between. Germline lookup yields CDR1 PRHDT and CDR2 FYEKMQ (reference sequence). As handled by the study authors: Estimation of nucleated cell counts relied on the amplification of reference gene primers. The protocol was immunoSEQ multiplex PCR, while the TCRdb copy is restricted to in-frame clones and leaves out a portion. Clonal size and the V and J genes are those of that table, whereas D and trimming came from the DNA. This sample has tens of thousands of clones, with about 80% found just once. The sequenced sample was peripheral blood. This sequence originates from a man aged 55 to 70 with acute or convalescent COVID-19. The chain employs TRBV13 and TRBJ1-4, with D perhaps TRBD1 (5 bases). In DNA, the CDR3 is TGTGCCAGCAGTCCTCCCGGGACTCTTTTTGCAACTAATGAAAAACTGTTTTTT. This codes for CASSPPGTLFATNEKLFF.